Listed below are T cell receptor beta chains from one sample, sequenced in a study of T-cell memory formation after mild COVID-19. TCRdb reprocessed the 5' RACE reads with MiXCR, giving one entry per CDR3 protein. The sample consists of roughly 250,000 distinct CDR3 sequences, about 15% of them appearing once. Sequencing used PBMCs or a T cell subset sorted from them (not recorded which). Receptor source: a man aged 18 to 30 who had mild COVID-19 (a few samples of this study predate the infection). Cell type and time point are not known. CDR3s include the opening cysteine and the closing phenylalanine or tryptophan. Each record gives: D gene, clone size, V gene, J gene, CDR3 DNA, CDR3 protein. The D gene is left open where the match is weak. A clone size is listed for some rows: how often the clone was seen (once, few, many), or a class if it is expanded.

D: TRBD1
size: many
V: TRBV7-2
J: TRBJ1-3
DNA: TGTGCCAGCAGCTCCAAGCGGACAGGAGGAAACACCATATATTTT
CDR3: CASSSKRTGGNTIYF

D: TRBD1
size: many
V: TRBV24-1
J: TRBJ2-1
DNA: TGTGCCACCAGTGGCCAGACAGGGAAATACGATGAGCAGTTCTTC
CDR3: CATSGQTGKYDEQFF

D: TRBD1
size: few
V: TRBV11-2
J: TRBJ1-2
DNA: TGTGCCAGCAGCCCCCGGACAGGGGAAGGCTACACCTTC
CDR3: CASSPRTGEGYTF

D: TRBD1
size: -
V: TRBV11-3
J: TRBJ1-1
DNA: TGTGCCAGCAGCCCCCTTAGGACAGGGGACACTGAAGCTTTCTTT
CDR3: CASSPLRTGDTEAFF

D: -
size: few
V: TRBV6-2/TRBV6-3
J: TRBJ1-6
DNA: TGTGCCAGCAGCCCGACCACTCAGGGGATGGATTCACCCCTCCACTTT
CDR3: CASSPTTQGMDSPLHF

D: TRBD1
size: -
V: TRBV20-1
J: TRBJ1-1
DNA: TGCAGTGCTAGTCGGACAGGGGATGTAAGCACTGAAGCTTTCTTT
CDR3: CSASRTGDVSTEAFF

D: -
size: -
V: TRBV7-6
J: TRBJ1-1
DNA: TGTGCCAGCAGCCCCGAACCAGGCCGTTTGAACACTGAAGCTTTCTTT
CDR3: CASSPEPGRLNTEAFF

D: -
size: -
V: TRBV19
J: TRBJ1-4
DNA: TGTGCCAGTAGTATCATTTCAGGGGCTAAAAATGAAAAACTGTTTTTT
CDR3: CASSIISGAKNEKLFF

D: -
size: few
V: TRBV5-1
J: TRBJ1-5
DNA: TGCGCCAGCAGCCTGACCCCTGGGAGCAATCAGCCCCAGCATTTT
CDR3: CASSLTPGSNQPQHF

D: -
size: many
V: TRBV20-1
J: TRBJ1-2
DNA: TGCAGTGCTAGAGATGCCGCGATCTATGGCTACACCTTC
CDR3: CSARDAAIYGYTF

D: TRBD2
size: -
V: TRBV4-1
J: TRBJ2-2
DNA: TGCGCCAGCACTCACGAGAGCGGGGGGGTATACACCGGGGAGCTGTTTTTT
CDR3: CASTHESGGVYTGELFF

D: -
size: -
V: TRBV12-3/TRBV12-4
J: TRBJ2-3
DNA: TGTGCCAGCAGCCTCCGGAGGCTCCATACGCAGTATTTT
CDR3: CASSLRRLHTQYF

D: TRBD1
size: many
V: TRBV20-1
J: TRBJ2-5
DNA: TGCAGTGCAGAGACAGGGCCCCAAGAGACCCAGTACTTC
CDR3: CSAETGPQETQYF

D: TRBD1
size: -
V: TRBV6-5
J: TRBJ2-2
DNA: TGTGCCAGCAGCCGACAGGGGGCGAACACCGGGGAGCTGTTTTTT
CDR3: CASSRQGANTGELFF

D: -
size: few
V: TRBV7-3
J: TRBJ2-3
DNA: TGTGCCAGCAGCCCCGACCGCTACACAGATACGCAGTATTTT
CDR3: CASSPDRYTDTQYF

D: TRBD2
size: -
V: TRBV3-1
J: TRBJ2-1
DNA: TGTGCCAGCAGCCAAGCGGGGGGAACTAATGAGCAGTTCTTC
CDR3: CASSQAGGTNEQFF

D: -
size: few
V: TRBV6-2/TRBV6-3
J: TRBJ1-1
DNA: TGTGCCAGCAGTTTTATGCGGAACACTGAAGCTTTCTTT
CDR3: CASSFMRNTEAFF

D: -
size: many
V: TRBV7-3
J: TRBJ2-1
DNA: TGTGCCAGCAGCCTCACTCGGGGAAATGAGCAGTTCTTC
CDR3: CASSLTRGNEQFF

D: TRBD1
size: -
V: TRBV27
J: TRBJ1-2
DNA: TGTGCCAGCAGTTTTGGGGATCCGGGACAGAGCTATGGCTACACCTTC
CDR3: CASSFGDPGQSYGYTF

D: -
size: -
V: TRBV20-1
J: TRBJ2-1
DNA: TGCAGTCCCTCCCCAGAGGGGGAGAGCTCCTACAATGAGCAGTTCTTC
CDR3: CSPSPEGESSYNEQFF

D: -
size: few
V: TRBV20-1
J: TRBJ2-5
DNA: TGCAGTGCTACACCTACGGGGGCAAAAGAGACCCAGTACTTC
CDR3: CSATPTGAKETQYF

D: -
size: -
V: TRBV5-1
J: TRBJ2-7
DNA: TGCGCCAGCAGCAGCGCTACTCGAGTCGGCGAGCAGTACTTC
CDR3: CASSSATRVGEQYF